This entry concerns a single TCR beta chain. This sample was taken from a study of blood T cell repertoires in COVID-19. The wider study: Acute-phase and convalescent COVID-19 samples originated in the United States, Italy and Spain. Nucleic acid was either cDNA or gDNA, and it came from T cells, B-cell-depleted T cells, or PBMCs.

As handled by the study authors: Amplified reference gene primers provided the basis for estimating nucleated cell counts. Measured with immunoSEQ multiplex PCR; TCRdb has only the in-frame clones, and not every one. D and trimming come from the DNA, and the V and J calls and clone size come from that table. Of a few hundred thousand clones in the sample, 65% to 85% were seen once. Allocation to cohorts depended on clinical history reported by the participants. Source material: PBMCs or T cells enriched from blood (not recorded which). The source of this sequence is a woman aged 55-69 years who had recovered from COVID-19.

CDR3 protein: CASSGTESSYNSPLHF. DNA of the CDR3: TGTGCCAGCAGTGGGACAGAAAGCTCCTATAATTCACCCCTCCACTTT. The V and J genes are TRBV28 and TRBJ1-6, with 7 bases that match TRBD1. This CDR3 has 16 amino acids. Germline V gene data show CDR1 as MDHEN and CDR2 as SYDVKM. The junction had 4 bases not matched to a gene; V was cut back by 5 bases and J by 0 bases.